This T cell receptor (beta chain) stems from a study of identical twins. The ends were cut back, 5 bases at V and 4 bases at J, with 17 bases in the middle. The CDR3 has 15 residues. Germline V gives CDR1 KGHDR, CDR2 SFDVKD. TCRdb ran MiXCR on the 5' RACE reads and lists one entry per CDR3 protein. The sample yields 310,000 or so distinct CDR3 sequences, roughly 10% seen once. This sample also belongs to another study, concerning yellow fever vaccine responses in identical twins.

The sample was CD8+ T cells sorted from blood. The chain combines TRBV24-1 with TRBJ2-7; D gene uncertain. This receptor was taken from a woman younger than 30 in good health. The CDR3 sequence: CATSAVDAPTYEQYF. The CDR3 coding sequence is TGTGCCACCAGTGCTGTTGATGCCCCTACATACGAGCAGTACTTC.